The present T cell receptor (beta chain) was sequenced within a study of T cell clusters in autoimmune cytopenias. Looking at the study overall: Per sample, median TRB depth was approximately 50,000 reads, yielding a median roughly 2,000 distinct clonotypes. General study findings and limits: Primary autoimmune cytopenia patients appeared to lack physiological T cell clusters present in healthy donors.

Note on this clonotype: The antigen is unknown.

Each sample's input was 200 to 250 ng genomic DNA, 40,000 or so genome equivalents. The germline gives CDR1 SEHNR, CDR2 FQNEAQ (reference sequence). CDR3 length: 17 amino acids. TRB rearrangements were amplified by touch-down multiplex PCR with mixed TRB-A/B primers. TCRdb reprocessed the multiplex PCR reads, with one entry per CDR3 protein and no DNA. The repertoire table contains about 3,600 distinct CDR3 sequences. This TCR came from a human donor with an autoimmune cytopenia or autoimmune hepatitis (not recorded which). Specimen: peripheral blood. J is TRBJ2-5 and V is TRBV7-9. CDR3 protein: CASSLDFQTIIQETQYF.